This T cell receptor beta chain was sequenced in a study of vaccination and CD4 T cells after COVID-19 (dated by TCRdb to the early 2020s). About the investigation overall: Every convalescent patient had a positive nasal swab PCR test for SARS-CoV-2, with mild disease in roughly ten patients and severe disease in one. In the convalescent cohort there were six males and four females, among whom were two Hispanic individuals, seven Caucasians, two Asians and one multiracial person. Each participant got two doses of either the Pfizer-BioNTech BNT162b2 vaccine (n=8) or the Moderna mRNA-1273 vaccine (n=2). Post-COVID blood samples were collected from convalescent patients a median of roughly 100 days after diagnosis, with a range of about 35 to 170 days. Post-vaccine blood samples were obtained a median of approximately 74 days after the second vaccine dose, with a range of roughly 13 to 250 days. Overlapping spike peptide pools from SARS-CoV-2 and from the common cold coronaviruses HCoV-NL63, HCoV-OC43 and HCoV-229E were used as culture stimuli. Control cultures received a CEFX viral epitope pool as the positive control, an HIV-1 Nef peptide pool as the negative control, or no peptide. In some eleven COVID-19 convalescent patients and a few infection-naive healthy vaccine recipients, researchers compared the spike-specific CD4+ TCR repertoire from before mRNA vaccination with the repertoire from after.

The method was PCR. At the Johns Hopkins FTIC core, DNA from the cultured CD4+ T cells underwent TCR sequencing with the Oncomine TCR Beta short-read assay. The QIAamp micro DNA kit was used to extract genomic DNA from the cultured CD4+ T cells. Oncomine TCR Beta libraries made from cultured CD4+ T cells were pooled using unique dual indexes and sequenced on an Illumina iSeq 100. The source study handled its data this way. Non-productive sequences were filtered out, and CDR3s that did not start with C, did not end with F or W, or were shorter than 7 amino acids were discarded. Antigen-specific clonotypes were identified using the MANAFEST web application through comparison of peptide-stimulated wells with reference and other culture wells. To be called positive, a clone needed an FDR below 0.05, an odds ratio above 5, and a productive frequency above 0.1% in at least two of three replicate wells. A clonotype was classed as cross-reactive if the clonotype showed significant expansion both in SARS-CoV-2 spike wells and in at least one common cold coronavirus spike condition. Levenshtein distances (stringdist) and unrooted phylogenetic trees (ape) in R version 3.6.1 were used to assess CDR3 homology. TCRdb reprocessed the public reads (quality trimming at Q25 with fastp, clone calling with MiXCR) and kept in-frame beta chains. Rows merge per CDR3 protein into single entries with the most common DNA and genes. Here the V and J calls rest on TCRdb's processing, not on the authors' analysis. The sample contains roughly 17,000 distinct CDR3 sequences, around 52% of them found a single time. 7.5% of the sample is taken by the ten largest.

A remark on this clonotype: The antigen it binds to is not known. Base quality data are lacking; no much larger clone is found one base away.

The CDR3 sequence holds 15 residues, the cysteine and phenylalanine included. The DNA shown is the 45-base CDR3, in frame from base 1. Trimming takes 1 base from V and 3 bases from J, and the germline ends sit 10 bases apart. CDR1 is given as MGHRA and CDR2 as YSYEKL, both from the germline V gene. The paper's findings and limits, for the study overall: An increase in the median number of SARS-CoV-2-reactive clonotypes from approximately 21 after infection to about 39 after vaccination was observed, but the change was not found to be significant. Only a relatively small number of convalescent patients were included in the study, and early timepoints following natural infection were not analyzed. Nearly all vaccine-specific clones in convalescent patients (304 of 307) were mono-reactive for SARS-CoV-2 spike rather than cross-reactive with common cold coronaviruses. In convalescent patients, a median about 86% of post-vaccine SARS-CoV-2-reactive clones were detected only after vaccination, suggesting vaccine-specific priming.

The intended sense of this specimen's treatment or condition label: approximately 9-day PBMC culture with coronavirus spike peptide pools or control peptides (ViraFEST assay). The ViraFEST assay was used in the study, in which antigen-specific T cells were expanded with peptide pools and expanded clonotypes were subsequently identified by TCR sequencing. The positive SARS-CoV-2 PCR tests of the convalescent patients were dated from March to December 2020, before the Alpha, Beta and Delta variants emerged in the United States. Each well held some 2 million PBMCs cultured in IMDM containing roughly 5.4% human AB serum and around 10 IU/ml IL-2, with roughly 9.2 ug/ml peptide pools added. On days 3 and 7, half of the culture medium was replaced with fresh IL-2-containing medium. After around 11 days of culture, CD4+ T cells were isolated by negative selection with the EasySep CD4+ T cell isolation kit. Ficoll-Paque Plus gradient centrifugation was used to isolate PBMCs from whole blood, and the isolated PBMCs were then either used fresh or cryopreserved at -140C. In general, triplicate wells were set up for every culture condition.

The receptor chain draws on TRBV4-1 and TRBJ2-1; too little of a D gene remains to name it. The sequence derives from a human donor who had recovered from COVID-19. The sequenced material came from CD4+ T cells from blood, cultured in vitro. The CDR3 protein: CASSQGRQDYNEQFF. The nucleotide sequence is TGCGCCAGCAGCCAAGGTCGTCAGGACTACAATGAGCAGTTCTTC.